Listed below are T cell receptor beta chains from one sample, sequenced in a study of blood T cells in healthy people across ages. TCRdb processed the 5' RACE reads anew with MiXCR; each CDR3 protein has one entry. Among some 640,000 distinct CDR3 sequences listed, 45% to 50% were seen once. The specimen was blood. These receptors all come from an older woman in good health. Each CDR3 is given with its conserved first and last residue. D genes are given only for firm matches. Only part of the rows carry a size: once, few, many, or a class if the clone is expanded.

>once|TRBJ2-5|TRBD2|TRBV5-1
TGCGCCAGCAATAGCGGGAGGGGAACGGAGACCCAGTACTTC
CASNSGRGTETQYF
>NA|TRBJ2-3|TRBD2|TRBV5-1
TGCGCCAGCAGCCCCCGACTAGCGATAGGCACAGATACGCAGTATTTT
CASSPRLAIGTDTQYF
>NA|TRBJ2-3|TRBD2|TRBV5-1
TGCGCCAGCAGCGCGGGAGGGGAAACAGATACGCAGTATTTT
CASSAGGETDTQYF
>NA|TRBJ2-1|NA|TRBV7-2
TGTGCCAGCAGCTTTACAGGCGCTCCGCAGTTCTTC
CASSFTGAPQFF
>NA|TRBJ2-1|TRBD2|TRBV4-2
TGTGCCAGCAGTTACGCATCGGGACTAGCGGTGAATGAGCAGTTCTTC
CASSYASGLAVNEQFF
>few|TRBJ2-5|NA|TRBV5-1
TGCGCCAGCAAAAAGCCAGGGGATCTGTCAATGGAGACCCAGTACTTC
CASKKPGDLSMETQYF
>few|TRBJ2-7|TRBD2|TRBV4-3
TGCGCCAGCAGCCAGAGCAGACTAGCGGGAGTCGACGAGCAGTACTTC
CASSQSRLAGVDEQYF
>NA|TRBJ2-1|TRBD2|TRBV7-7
TGTGCTAGCAGCGATAGCGGGGGGGCCGATGAGCAGTTCTTC
CASSDSGGADEQFF
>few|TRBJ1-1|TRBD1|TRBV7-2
TGTGCCAGCAATACACAGGGGGCGCTTACTGAAGCTTTCTTT
CASNTQGALTEAFF
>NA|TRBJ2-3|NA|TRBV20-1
TGCAGTGCTAGAGAGCGTACCGGGGATACGCAGTATTTT
CSARERTGDTQYF
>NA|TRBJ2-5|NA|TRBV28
TGTGCCAGCAGCTTCGGACGGTTCCGAGAGACCCAGTACTTC
CASSFGRFRETQYF
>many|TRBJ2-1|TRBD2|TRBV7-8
TGTGCCAGCAGCTTACGACTAGCCGGTGAGCAGTTCTTC
CASSLRLAGEQFF
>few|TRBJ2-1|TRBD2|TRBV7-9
TGTGCCAGCAGCTCCGGGACTAGCGGTTCCCATGAGCAGTTCTTC
CASSSGTSGSHEQFF
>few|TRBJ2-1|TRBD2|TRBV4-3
TGCGCCAGCAGCCCCCTTGGGACTAGCGTTTACAATGAGCAGTTCTTC
CASSPLGTSVYNEQFF
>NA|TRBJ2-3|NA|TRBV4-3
TGCGCCAGCAGCCAGGCCGTTGGGGCAGATACGCAGTATTTT
CASSQAVGADTQYF
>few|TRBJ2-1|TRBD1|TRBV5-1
TGCGCCAGCACCAAACAGGGGGACTACAATGAGCAGTTCTTC
CASTKQGDYNEQFF
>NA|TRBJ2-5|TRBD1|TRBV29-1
TGCAGCATCGAAGACAGGGTGGTGGGGGAGACCCAGTACTTC
CSIEDRVVGETQYF
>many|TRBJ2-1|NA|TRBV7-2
TGTGCCAGTAGTCTTGCCCGAGGGAATGAGCAGTTCTTC
CASSLARGNEQFF
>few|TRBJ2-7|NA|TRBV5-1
TGCGCCAGCAGCGGGTCGAGTTTGTCCTACGAGCAGTACTTC
CASSGSSLSYEQYF
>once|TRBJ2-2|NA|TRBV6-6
TGTGCCAGCAGTTACTCGAGAACCTCGGCTAGCACCGGGGGGCTGTTTTTT
CASSYSRTSASTGGLFF
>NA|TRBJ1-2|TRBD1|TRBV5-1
TGCGCCAGCAGCCCGACAGGGGATTCGAGTGGCTACACCTTC
CASSPTGDSSGYTF
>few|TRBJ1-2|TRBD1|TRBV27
TGTGCCAGCAGTTCGAGACAGGGGGCGAGCTATGGCTACACCTTC
CASSSRQGASYGYTF
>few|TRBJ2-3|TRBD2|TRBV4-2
TGTGCCAGCAGCCAAGTCATCCTAGCGGGAGGTGGAGATACGCAGTATTTT
CASSQVILAGGGDTQYF
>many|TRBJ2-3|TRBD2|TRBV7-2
TGTGCCAGCAGCGCGGTGACTAGCGATGCAGATACGCAGTATTTT
CASSAVTSDADTQYF
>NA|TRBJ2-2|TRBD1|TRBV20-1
TGCAGTGCTAGAGACACCAGACAGGGGGTCACCGGGGAGCTGTTTTTT
CSARDTRQGVTGELFF
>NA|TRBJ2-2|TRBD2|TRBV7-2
TGTGCCAGCAGCCCGCGGGAGTCCGACACCGGGGAGCTGTTTTTT
CASSPRESDTGELFF